Listed below are T cell receptor beta chains from one sample, sequenced in a study of memory CD4+ T cells and cytomegalovirus serostatus. Libraries were prepared by immunoSEQ multiplex PCR; TCRdb keeps only in-frame clonotypes and omits some of them. Seen here are roughly 56,000 clones, about four fifths observed once, and the top ten hold around 0.43%. Sequenced: memory CD4+ T cells from blood. The receptors come from an adult in good health and CMV-seronegative. CDR3s include the opening cysteine and the closing phenylalanine or tryptophan. Each record gives: D gene, J gene, clone size, V gene, CDR3 DNA, CDR3 protein. A D gene is named only where the DNA matches it firmly. Size is stated for part of the rows, as once, few or many counts, or as a class when the clone is expanded.

D: -; J: TRBJ2-2; size: -; V: TRBV29-1; DNA: TGCAGCGTTGTCAGAGCGAACACCGGGGAGCTGTTTTTT; CDR3: CSVVRANTGELFF
D: TRBD1; J: TRBJ2-3; size: -; V: TRBV7-3; DNA: TGTGCCAGCAGCCTCTCCGGGTCAGGGGGCCCAGATACGCAGTATTTT; CDR3: CASSLSGSGGPDTQYF
D: TRBD1; J: TRBJ2-6; size: -; V: TRBV7-6; DNA: TGTGCCAGCAGCCTCTCCCCGGGACAGGGCCGTAGCTCTGGGGCCAACGTCCTGACTTTC; CDR3: CASSLSPGQGRSSGANVLTF
D: TRBD1; J: TRBJ1-5; size: few; V: TRBV28; DNA: TGTGCCAGCAGTCCTCCCGACAGGGCAGTAGGTCAGCCCCAGCATTTT; CDR3: CASSPPDRAVGQPQHF
D: -; J: TRBJ2-4; size: -; V: TRBV25-1; DNA: TGTGCCAGCAGGGGCTTTGGCAAAAACATTCAGTACTTC; CDR3: CASRGFGKNIQYF
D: -; J: TRBJ2-7; size: -; V: TRBV7-9; DNA: TGTGCCAGCAATCCCCCGGGCCCCTATGGAGACGAGCAGTACTTC; CDR3: CASNPPGPYGDEQYF
D: TRBD2; J: TRBJ2-5; size: once; V: TRBV5-4; DNA: TGTGCCAGCAGCCCGGGACTAGCGGGGGGCGGGTACCAAGAGACCCAGTACTTC; CDR3: CASSPGLAGGGYQETQYF
D: -; J: TRBJ1-1; size: -; V: TRBV28; DNA: TGTGCCAGCAGTTTTACCTCAGCGGCTCGGAACACTGAAGCTTTCTTT; CDR3: CASSFTSAARNTEAFF
D: -; J: TRBJ1-3; size: -; V: TRBV28; DNA: TGTGCCAGCAGCCCCGGGGGGGCAGTTGGAAACACCATATATTTT; CDR3: CASSPGGAVGNTIYF
D: -; J: TRBJ2-3; size: once; V: TRBV14; DNA: TGTGCCAGCAGCCGCAGGGGCGGAAGCACAGATACGCAGTATTTT; CDR3: CASSRRGGSTDTQYF
D: -; J: TRBJ1-5; size: -; V: TRBV4-3; DNA: TGCGCCAGCAGCCAAGATCTCGGGGGTCAGCCCCAGCATTTT; CDR3: CASSQDLGGQPQHF
D: -; J: TRBJ1-2; size: -; V: TRBV7-9; DNA: TGTGCCAGCAGTCCCCCCGTTAGGGATTATGGCTACACCTTC; CDR3: CASSPPVRDYGYTF
D: -; J: TRBJ1-6; size: few; V: TRBV2; DNA: TGTGCCAGCCGATGGGCGGGGTTAGCTTCACCCCTCCACTTT; CDR3: CASRWAGLASPLHF
D: -; J: TRBJ1-2; size: -; V: TRBV28; DNA: TGTGCCAGCAGTCCAAAATACGGCTACACCTTC; CDR3: CASSPKYGYTF
D: -; J: TRBJ1-6; size: -; V: TRBV10-3; DNA: TGTGCCATCAGTGAGTCGTTTAGGGGGACCCTCCACTTT; CDR3: CAISESFRGTLHF
D: TRBD2; J: TRBJ2-2; size: -; V: TRBV5-1; DNA: TGCGCCAGCAGACACGGGGGGGCCTCGAACACCGGGGAGCTGTTTTTT; CDR3: CASRHGGASNTGELFF
D: -; J: TRBJ2-7; size: -; V: TRBV2; DNA: TGTGCCAGCAGCCCCGTGGTGTGGGGCAGGAGGACCTACGAGCAGTACTTC; CDR3: CASSPVVWGRRTYEQYF
D: TRBD1; J: TRBJ2-1; size: -; V: TRBV7-2; DNA: TGTGCCAGCAGCTTGCAGGGGGTGGTTGAGCAGTTCTTC; CDR3: CASSLQGVVEQFF
D: TRBD2; J: TRBJ2-2; size: -; V: TRBV2; DNA: TGTGCCAGCAGTTCGAGGGAGGGAAACACCGGGGAGCTGTTTTTT; CDR3: CASSSREGNTGELFF
D: -; J: TRBJ1-6; size: few; V: TRBV10-3; DNA: TGTGCCATCAGGCCCCAGCCGGGAGGTTCACCCCTCCACTTT; CDR3: CAIRPQPGGSPLHF
D: -; J: TRBJ2-3; size: -; V: TRBV5-4; DNA: TGTGCCAGCAGCTTGAGAAAGGGGGGCACAGATACGCAGTATTTT; CDR3: CASSLRKGGTDTQYF
D: TRBD1; J: TRBJ2-1; size: -; V: TRBV15; DNA: TGTGCCACCAGCAGAGGACAGGGGGGATACAATGAGCAGTTCTTC; CDR3: CATSRGQGGYNEQFF
D: -; J: TRBJ2-1; size: -; V: TRBV10-3; DNA: TGTGCCATCAGTGGACGGGACAATGAGCAGTTCTTC; CDR3: CAISGRDNEQFF
D: TRBD2; J: TRBJ2-3; size: -; V: TRBV15; DNA: TGTGCCACCAGCAGAGATTGGGATAGCGGGGGGACAGTGGCTGACACAGATACGCAGTATTTT; CDR3: CATSRDWDSGGTVADTDTQYF
D: -; J: TRBJ2-6; size: -; V: TRBV18; DNA: TGTGCCAGCTCACCAGCGGGGTACTCTGGGGCCAACGTCCTGACTTTC; CDR3: CASSPAGYSGANVLTF
D: -; J: TRBJ2-5; size: -; V: TRBV7-2; DNA: TGTGCCAGCAGCTTAGCACAGGGTTACATCCAGTACTTC; CDR3: CASSLAQGYIQYF
D: -; J: TRBJ2-2; size: few; V: TRBV19; DNA: TGTGCCAGTAGGTGGGGCAGGGCGGCCGGGGAGCTGTTTTTT; CDR3: CASRWGRAAGELFF
D: TRBD1; J: TRBJ1-5; size: -; V: TRBV28; DNA: TGTGCCAGCATTTCACAGGGGATCTACAATCAGCCCCAGCATTTT; CDR3: CASISQGIYNQPQHF
D: -; J: TRBJ1-5; size: few; V: TRBV2; DNA: TGTGCCAGCAGTGGGGCCCGAGGGTTGTATCAGCCCCAGCATTTT; CDR3: CASSGARGLYQPQHF
D: -; J: TRBJ2-3; size: once; V: TRBV18; DNA: TGTGCCAGCTCACCGACTAAGGAAGGCCGGCAGTATTTT; CDR3: CASSPTKEGRQYF
D: -; J: TRBJ2-7; size: -; V: TRBV28; DNA: TGTGCCACCCCCCCAGGAGGGCAGTACTTC; CDR3: CATPPGGQYF
D: -; J: TRBJ2-5; size: -; V: TRBV7-7; DNA: TGTGCTAGCAGCTTAGGCCAGGGAGGGACCCAGTACTTC; CDR3: CASSLGQGGTQYF
D: -; J: TRBJ1-6; size: -; V: TRBV28; DNA: TGTGCCAGCAGTTTCCCCTCGGGGGCGAGATCACCCCTCCACTTT; CDR3: CASSFPSGARSPLHF
D: TRBD1; J: TRBJ1-1; size: -; V: TRBV5-6; DNA: TGTGCCAGCAGCACGCCCGGGACAGGGGGCAGGAACACTGAAGCTTTCTTT; CDR3: CASSTPGTGGRNTEAFF
D: -; J: TRBJ2-7; size: -; V: TRBV28; DNA: TGTGCCAGCAGTTCCTCCCAGACAGGACGGTGGCAGTACTTC; CDR3: CASSSSQTGRWQYF
D: -; J: TRBJ2-5; size: -; V: TRBV6-5; DNA: TGTGCCAGCAGTGCCTACTCGCGAGGAGGGACCCAGTACTTC; CDR3: CASSAYSRGGTQYF
D: TRBD1; J: TRBJ1-1; size: -; V: TRBV10-3; DNA: TGTGCCATCACCTCTGACAGGGGATACACTGAAGCTTTCTTT; CDR3: CAITSDRGYTEAFF
D: -; J: TRBJ2-2; size: few; V: TRBV28; DNA: TGTGCCAGCAGACCCCGACGGAACACCGGGGAGCTGTTTTTT; CDR3: CASRPRRNTGELFF
D: -; J: TRBJ2-3; size: -; V: TRBV11-3; DNA: TGTGCCAGCAGCAGCAGGGGAACAGATACGCAGTATTTT; CDR3: CASSSRGTDTQYF
D: -; J: TRBJ2-5; size: -; V: TRBV5-1; DNA: TGCGCCAGCAGCTTGGAAAGTTCAGAGACCCAGTACTTC; CDR3: CASSLESSETQYF
D: -; J: TRBJ1-3; size: -; V: TRBV4-1; DNA: TGCGCCAGCAGCCCTATGGGGATCTCTGGAAACACCATATATTTT; CDR3: CASSPMGISGNTIYF